This T cell receptor beta chain was retrieved from a study of cytomegalovirus exposure and HLA in healthy donors. Study background: For the roughly 400 genotyped donors, about 79% fell within the Caucasian-associated ancestry cluster.

This clone appeared once. Its cognate antigen is unknown. CDR1 and CDR2 (germline): MGHRA, YSYEKL. CDR3 length: 15 residues. The V end lost 0 bases, the J end lost 1 base, and 7 bases lay between the germline ends. Vbeta (60) and Jbeta (13) primers were used in the PCR. The data were produced by immunoSEQ multiplex PCR, yet TCRdb's version contains in-frame clones alone and is incomplete. Seen here are 280,000 or so clones, 85% to 90% observed once, and the top ten hold about 2%. Study-wide findings and caveats: In a later analysis, V- and J-gene trimming of beta chains associated with a DCLRE1C missense variant, replicated independently.

This clonotype originated in a woman between 18 and 30 years old in good health and CMV-seronegative. The J gene is TRBJ1-5, the V gene TRBV4-1; TRBD1 is a possible D gene (6 bases). Sequencing input: PBMCs. The CDR3 is CASSQDQGSNQPQHF. CDR3 in DNA: TGCGCCAGCAGCCAAGACCAGGGGAGCAATCAGCCCCAGCATTTT.